These 13 T cell receptor beta chains were all obtained from the same sample, sequenced in a study of T-cell reconstitution after alpha-beta-depleted transplantation in children. Preparation of the TCRbeta library used unique molecular identifiers. TCRdb fed the PCR reads into MiXCR, producing one record per CDR3 protein. The repertoire includes a few hundred thousand distinct CDR3 sequences, 10% of them detected once, and less than 2.5% sits in the top ten. Sequencing used PBMCs from the stem cell graft donor, obtained from the stem cell graft. The receptors were gathered from a human donor who donated a stem cell graft to a child with acute lymphoblastic leukemia.

The gene calls are TRBV7-8 and TRBJ2-6; 11 nucleotides align to TRBD1. The CDR3 has 18 residues. The germline V gene encodes CDR1 SGHVS and CDR2 FQNEAQ. With 4 bases clipped from V and 12 bases from J, the junction kept 17 bases outside the gene matches. The CDR3 loop is CASSSGVGQGAQPAVLTF. As DNA, the CDR3 is TGTGCCAGCAGCTCCGGGGTTGGACAGGGGGCCCAACCAGCCGTCCTGACTTTC.

This clonotype was counted a few times. The chain is built from TRBV5-1 and TRBJ2-3, with TRBD2 as a possible D gene (5 bases). V dropped 0 bases and J dropped 1 base, with 9 bases sitting between them. Germline V gene sequence: CDR1 SGHRS, CDR2 YFSETQ. CDR3 length: 15 amino acids. CDR3 loop: CASSLGERGTDTQYF. The DNA of the CDR3 is TGCGCCAGCAGCTTGGGGGAGCGCGGCACAGATACGCAGTATTTT.

The chain uses TRBV11-2 and TRBJ2-3; D possibly uses TRBD1 or TRBD2 (5 bases each). V was cut by 2 bases and J by 0 bases, with 15 bases left in between. CDR1 and CDR2 (germline): SGHAT, FQNNGV. The CDR3 has 17 residues. CDR3 coding DNA: TGTGCCAGCAGCTTATATTGGGGACCCCGTAGCACAGATACGCAGTATTTT. It yields the protein CASSLYWGPRSTDTQYF.

The chain recombines TRBV29-1 with TRBJ2-4; D gene ambiguous. There are 16 residues in the CDR3. V was shortened by 3 bases and J by 1 base, with 16 bases between the two germline ends. Germline V CDR1 and CDR2: SQVTM, ANQGSEA. The CDR3 region has the DNA TGCAGCGTTGAGGCCGTAAGACCCGGCGCCAAAAACATTCAGTACTTC. It yields the protein CSVEAVRPGAKNIQYF. Combining the CDR3 with reference TRBV29-1 and TRBJ2-4 gives the whole variable domain SAVISQKPSRDICQRGTSLTIQCQVDSQVTMMFWYRQQPGQSLTLIATANQGSEATYESGFVIDKFPISRPNLTFSTLTVSNMSPEDSSIYLCSVEAVRPGAKNIQYFGAGTRLSVL.

CDR3 in amino acids: CASSQGLKETQYF. In DNA, the CDR3 is TGTGCCAGCAGTCAGGGACTGAAAGAGACCCAGTACTTC. The V and J genes are TRBV28 and TRBJ2-5; maybe TRBD2 (6 bases). The CDR3 loop spans 13 amino acids. Germline V gene lookup returns CDR1 MDHEN and CDR2 SYDVKM. The germline V and J ends were trimmed by 5 bases and 3 bases, with 10 bases remaining between them.

This rearrangement joins TRBV12-3 or TRBV12-4 to TRBJ2-3; D is ambiguous. V lost 11 bases to trimming and J lost 2 bases, with 17 bases between them. The CDR3 is 14 residues long. CDR3 in DNA: TGTGCCTTCTGTTTAGGGATCTACACAGATACGCAGTATTTT. Encoded protein: CAFCLGIYTDTQYF.

This clonotype appeared a few times. The J gene is TRBJ1-5, the V gene TRBV19; perhaps TRBD1 as D (6 bases). CDR1 LNHDA and CDR2 SQIVND come from the germline V gene (reference sequence). The length of the CDR3 is 15 residues. The V end was cut by 5 bases, the J end by 5 bases, with 16 bases between. The CDR3 DNA sequence: TGTGCCAGTAGTTTATCAGGGGCGCAAGATCAGCCCCAGCATTTT. Its protein product is CASSLSGAQDQPQHF.

The CDR3 loop reads CSARDPVMRYEQYF. CDR3 in DNA: TGCAGTGCTAGAGATCCGGTGATGCGGTACGAGCAGTACTTC. The chain links TRBV20-1 to TRBJ2-7; the D is unclear. V was cut by 0 bases and J by 4 bases, with 13 bases left in between. Per germline, CDR1 DFQATT and CDR2 SNEGSKA (reference sequence). The CDR3 runs 14 residues.

This clonotype was detected a few times. The chain links TRBV10-3 to TRBJ2-1; possibly TRBD1 for D (7 bases). The germline gives CDR1 ENHRY, CDR2 SYGVKD. The V and J ends lost 4 bases and 4 bases respectively, with 11 bases between them. The CDR3 length is 14 residues. Written as DNA, the CDR3 is TGTGCCATCAGTGGACAGGGACTTTACAATGAGCAGTTCTTC. It yields the protein CAISGQGLYNEQFF.

This clonotype was found a few times. This chain uses TRBV24-1 with TRBJ1-5; D unresolved. CDR3 length equals 14 residues. Trimming took off 6 bases at V and 5 bases at J, with 13 bases between the two ends. Germline loops: CDR1 KGHDR, CDR2 SFDVKD. The CDR3 DNA follows: TGTGCCACCAGTCCCTCTGACGACTATCAGCCCCAGCATTTT. Encoded protein: CATSPSDDYQPQHF.

This clonotype occurred a few times. V and J are TRBV27 and TRBJ2-3; 11 bases match TRBD2. The germline CDR1 and CDR2 sequences are MNHEY and SMNVEV (reference sequence). The CDR3 totals 19 residues. V lost 4 bases and J lost 2; bases outside the gene matches: 14. The CDR3 nucleotides read TGTGCCAGCAGTTCTCTAGCGGGAGGAATCTTCCCCGTCACAGATACGCAGTATTTT. Translation gives CASSSLAGGIFPVTDTQYF.

The J gene is TRBJ2-1, the V gene TRBV7-9; tentative D call: TRBD2 (5 bases). V gave up 4 bases and J gave up 6 bases, with 16 bases separating them. Germline V lookup: CDR1 SEHNR, CDR2 FQNEAQ (reference sequence). The CDR3 covers 15 residues. The DNA of the CDR3 is TGTGCCAGCAGCTCCCACCCAGGACTGATCAATGAGCAGTTCTTC. This codes for CASSSHPGLINEQFF.

The chain uses TRBV4-2 and TRBJ2-5, with D perhaps matching TRBD2 (5 bases). V lost 4 bases to trimming and J lost 4 bases, with 16 bases between them. Germline-derived CDR1 and CDR2 are LGHNA and YNFKEQ. There are 15 residues in the CDR3. This CDR3 reads CASSPRLPLGETQYF. CDR3 sequence (DNA): TGTGCCAGCAGCCCTCGACTACCGTTGGGAGAGACCCAGTACTTC.